A single sample gave rise to the 16 T cell receptor beta chains below, sequenced in a study of blood T cell repertoires in COVID-19. Data came from immunoSEQ multiplex PCR; TCRdb stores just in-frame clones and leaves some out. The sample has around 150,000 clones; about 87% are singletons. Sequencing was performed on peripheral blood. These receptors came from a woman aged 40-49 years with acute or convalescent COVID-19.

The rearrangement uses TRBV27 and TRBJ1-6; the match to TRBD1 covers 7 bases. The germline V gene has CDR1 MNHEY and CDR2 SMNVEV (reference sequence). The CDR3 runs 16 residues. The V segment lost 8 bases and the J segment 5 bases; nucleotides outside the gene matches: 12. The CDR3 coding sequence is TGTGCCAGCCGCCGCACAGGGGCCGTAGATAATTCACCCCTCCACTTT. Translating it yields CASRRTGAVDNSPLHF.

The sample holds one count of this clone. The chain links TRBV2 to TRBJ2-2; D is ambiguous. V was trimmed by 0 bases and J by 1 base, leaving 15 bases between them. The CDR3 spans 18 residues. The germline gives CDR1 SNHLY, CDR2 FYNNEI. The CDR3 region is CASSEAKSTFRNTGELFF. The CDR3 DNA sequence: TGTGCCAGCAGTGAAGCGAAGTCGACTTTCAGGAACACCGGGGAGCTGTTTTTT. Full variable domain (missing parts from reference TRBV2 and TRBJ2-2): EPEVTQTPSHQVTQMGQEVILRCVPISNHLYFYWYRQILGQKVEFLVSFYNNEISEKSEIFDDQFSVERPDGSNFTLKIRSTKLEDSAMYFCASSEAKSTFRNTGELFFGEGSRLTVL.

The chain is built from TRBV27 and TRBJ2-7; 14 positions match TRBD2. V was clipped by 5 bases and J by 4 bases; unmatched bases: 10. Germline assignment: CDR1 MNHEY and CDR2 SMNVEV (reference sequence). CDR3 length equals 17 residues. CDR3 sequence reads: CASSTRGLAGGGYEQYF. DNA for the CDR3: TGTGCCAGCAGTACCCGTGGACTAGCGGGAGGTGGGTACGAGCAGTACTTC.

This rearrangement joins TRBV27 to TRBJ2-2, with D hard to call. CDR1 and CDR2 from the germline V gene are MNHEY and SMNVEV (reference sequence). The CDR3 covers 15 residues. Trimming pared 4 bases from V and 0 bases from J, leaving 9 bases between. In nucleotides, the CDR3 is TGTGCCAGCAGTTCACGATACACGAACACCGGGGAGCTGTTTTTT. Encoded protein: CASSSRYTNTGELFF.

This chain links TRBV5-1 with TRBJ1-1; no definite D call. This CDR3 has 14 residues. The V end was cut by 0 bases, the J end by 4 bases, with 10 bases between. Germline CDR1 SGHRS, CDR2 YFSETQ. CDR3 sequence: CASSLGLAGTEAFF. The DNA of the CDR3 is TGCGCCAGCAGCTTGGGGCTGGCGGGCACTGAAGCTTTCTTT.

The V and J genes are TRBV28 and TRBJ1-5; D remains unclear. V lost 11 bases and J lost 1, with 15 bases in between. Per germline, CDR1 MDHEN and CDR2 SYDVKM. The CDR3 spans 14 residues. The CDR3 is CAATPGWSNQPQHF. The CDR3, as DNA: TGTGCCGCTACCCCGGGTTGGAGCAATCAGCCCCAGCATTTT.

This clone was picked up one time. The gene calls are TRBV11-2 and TRBJ2-1; no clear D. The CDR3 is made up of 13 amino acids. CDR1 is SGHAT and CDR2 is FQNNGV in the germline V gene. Trimming shortened V by 5 bases and J by 5 bases, and 10 bases separated the two germline ends. The CDR3, as DNA: TGTGCCAGCAGCGCAGCGAGGCACAATGAGCAGTTCTTC. This gives the protein CASSAARHNEQFF.

The rearrangement joins TRBV19 to TRBJ2-3; maybe TRBD1 (6 bases). V was shortened by 6 bases and J by 4 bases, with 11 bases between the two germline ends. Germline lookup yields CDR1 LNHDA and CDR2 SQIVND (reference sequence). This CDR3 comprises 13 residues. The CDR3 here is CASRRTDSDTQYF. The CDR3 bases are TGTGCCAGTAGACGGACAGACTCAGATACGCAGTATTTT.

This clone was seen more than once but under ten times. The rearrangement links TRBV24-1 to TRBJ2-2; 8 bases agree with TRBD1. Germline lookup yields CDR1 KGHDR and CDR2 SFDVKD. V lost 4 bases and J lost 2; bases outside the gene matches: 2. This CDR3 region has 15 residues. This chain's CDR3 is CATSEGTGNTGELFF. Written as DNA, the CDR3 is TGTGCCACCAGTGAGGGGACAGGAAACACCGGGGAGCTGTTTTTT.

This clone was recorded a few times. The chain recombines TRBV9 with TRBJ2-7, with 7 bases lining up with TRBD2. The CDR3 length is 15 residues. From germline, CDR1 is SGDLS and CDR2 YYNGEE. V was pared by 0 bases and J by 0 bases, with 3 bases of the junction left unmatched. CDR3 nucleotide sequence: TGTGCCAGCAGCGTAGGAGCGGGATACTCCTACGAGCAGTACTTC. Its translation: CASSVGAGYSYEQYF. Based on the CDR3 plus reference TRBV9 and TRBJ2-7, the full variable domain is DSGVTQTPKHLITATGQRVTLRCSPRSGDLSVYWYQQSLDQGLQFLIQYYNGEERAKGNILERFSAQQFPDLHSELNLSSLELGDSALYFCASSVGAGYSYEQYFGPGTRLTVT.

The V call is TRBV18, the J call TRBJ1-2; no clear D gene. The ends were cut back, 5 bases at V and 3 bases at J, with 10 bases in the middle. The CDR3 consists of 13 residues. CDR1 and CDR2 from the germline V gene are KGHSH and LQKENI. The CDR3 loop reads CASSNSLDYGYTF. CDR3 coding DNA: TGTGCCAGCTCAAACAGCCTGGACTATGGCTACACCTTC.

This clone appeared a few times. The chain recombines TRBV13 with TRBJ2-7, with D perhaps matching TRBD1 (6 bases). V was trimmed by 1 base and J by 3 bases, leaving 10 bases between them. The CDR3 contains 14 residues. Looked up from germline, CDR1 is PRHDT and CDR2 is FYEKMQ (reference sequence). The CDR3 loop reads CASSLALQGYEQYF. CDR3 in DNA: TGTGCCAGCAGCTTAGCACTACAGGGCTACGAGCAGTACTTC.

The V call is TRBV4-1, the J call TRBJ2-5; 9 nucleotides line up with TRBD1. From germline, CDR1 is MGHRA and CDR2 YSYEKL. Germline trimming cut 4 bases from V and 2 bases from J; bases unmatched to any gene: 8. The CDR3 contains 16 residues. The CDR3 loop reads CASSPRHRGQQETQYF. The CDR3 nucleotides read TGCGCCAGCAGCCCACGCCACAGGGGGCAGCAAGAGACCCAGTACTTC.

This chain joins TRBV14 and TRBJ2-4, with D unclear. V lost 4 bases and J lost 10, with 17 bases in between. In germline, CDR1 is SGHDN, CDR2 FVKESK. The CDR3 totals 14 residues. The CDR3 sequence is CASSLGRDSRIQYF. DNA for the CDR3: TGTGCCAGCAGCCTGGGTCGAGATTCTAGGATTCAGTACTTC.

The chain has TRBV7-2 and TRBJ2-5, with unresolved D. V was trimmed by 1 base and J by 1 base, leaving 7 bases between them. The germline V gene has CDR1 SGHTA and CDR2 FQGNSA. There are 14 residues in the CDR3. The CDR3 spells CASSLDTTQETQYF. As DNA, the CDR3 is TGTGCCAGCAGCTTAGATACTACCCAAGAGACCCAGTACTTC.

The chain carries TRBV7-6 and TRBJ2-1; possibly TRBD1 for D (6 bases). The germline CDR1 and CDR2 sequences are SGHVS and FNYEAQ. The CDR3 is 15 amino acids. The V end lost 1 base, the J end lost 10 bases, and 17 bases lay between the germline ends. CDR3 coding DNA: TGTGCCAGCAGCTTAGAGGACAGTCTTAGGAAGGAGCAGTTCTTC. It encodes CASSLEDSLRKEQFF.